This entry is about one T cell receptor beta chain. The study ran its PCR with 60 Vbeta and 13 Jbeta primers. Only in-frame clones appear in the TCRdb table, and some are missing; sequencing was by immunoSEQ multiplex PCR. The table lists about 120,000 clones, around two thirds of them singletons. These data belong to a study of cytomegalovirus exposure and HLA in healthy donors. Germline loops: CDR1 SEHNR, CDR2 FQNEAQ (reference sequence). V lost 5 bases and J lost 0, with 5 bases in between. This CDR3 region has 13 residues. The chain links TRBV7-9 to TRBJ2-1, with D hard to call. The clonotype comes from a woman between 40 and 55 years old in good health and CMV-seropositive. The specimen sequenced was PBMCs. Here the CDR3 DNA reads TGTGCCAGCAGCGGCGGCTCCTACAATGAGCAGTTCTTC. Translated, it gives CASSGGSYNEQFF.